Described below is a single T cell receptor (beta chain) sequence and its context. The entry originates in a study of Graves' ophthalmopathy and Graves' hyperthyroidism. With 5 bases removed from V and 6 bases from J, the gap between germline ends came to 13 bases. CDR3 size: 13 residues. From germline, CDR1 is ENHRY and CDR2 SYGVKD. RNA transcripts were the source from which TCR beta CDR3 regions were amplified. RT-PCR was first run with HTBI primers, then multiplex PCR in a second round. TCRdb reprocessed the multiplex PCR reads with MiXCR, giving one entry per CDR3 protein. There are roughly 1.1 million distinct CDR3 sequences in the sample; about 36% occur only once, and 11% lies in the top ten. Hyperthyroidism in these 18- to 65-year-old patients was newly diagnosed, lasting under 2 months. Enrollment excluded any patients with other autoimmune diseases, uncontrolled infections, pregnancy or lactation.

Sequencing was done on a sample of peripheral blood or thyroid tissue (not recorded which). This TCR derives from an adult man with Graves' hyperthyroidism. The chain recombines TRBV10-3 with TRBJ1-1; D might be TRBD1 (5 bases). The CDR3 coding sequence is TGTGCCATCAGTTTAACACAGGTGTCTGAAGCTTTCTTT. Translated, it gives CAISLTQVSEAFF.